A single sample is the source of the 17 T cell receptor beta chains below, sequenced in a study of shared clonotypes between healthy human individuals. The repertoire was sequenced with immunoSEQ multiplex PCR; TCRdb's copy has only in-frame clones and lacks some. The table has roughly 1,100,000 clones, under 80% seen once. The sequencing input was memory CD4+ T cells sorted from blood. Subset described: CD45RA-negative fraction. The receptors were gathered from a man aged 18 to 30 in good health.

CDR3 amino acids: CASRSGQGGNQPQHF. The CDR3 DNA is TGTGCCAGCAGATCCGGACAGGGGGGCAATCAGCCCCAGCATTTT. The V gene is TRBV6-5, the J gene TRBJ1-5; 10 nucleotides align to TRBD1. V trimming: 6 bases; J trimming: 2 bases; junction bases outside the gene matches: 4. Looked up from germline, CDR1 is MNHEY and CDR2 is SVGAGI. This CDR3 is 15 amino acids long.

The chain joins TRBV5-4 to TRBJ2-7, with 8 bases fitting TRBD2. V lost 4 bases, J lost 5 bases, and 5 bases stayed unmatched. This CDR3 has 13 amino acids. Per germline, CDR1 SGHNT and CDR2 YYREEE (reference sequence). The CDR3 DNA reads as TGTGCCAGCAGCCATAGCGGGGCCAACGAGCAGTACTTC. It codes for CASSHSGANEQYF.

The chain is built from TRBV15 and TRBJ2-1; TRBD2 matches at 8 bases. CDR3 size: 16 residues. With 2 bases clipped from V and 8 bases from J, the junction kept 11 bases outside the gene matches. Germline-derived CDR1 and CDR2 are LNHNV and YYDKDF (reference sequence). CDR3 bases: TGTGCCACCAGCAGACACAGCGGGGGAGGATATTATGAGCAGTTCTTC. The encoded protein is CATSRHSGGGYYEQFF. Using reference TRBV15 and TRBJ2-1 for the parts outside the CDR3, the full variable domain is DAMVIQNPRYQVTQFGKPVTLSCSQTLNHNVMYWYQQKSSQAPKLLFHYYDKDFNNEADTPDNFQSRRPNTSFCFLDIRSPGLGDTAMYLCATSRHSGGGYYEQFFGPGTRLTVL.

The chain combines TRBV5-1 with TRBJ2-2; TRBD2 matches at 11 bases. The V gene end was trimmed by 1 base and the J gene end by 4 bases; junction bases not matched to a gene: 3. This CDR3 is built from 16 residues. The germline gives CDR1 SGHRS, CDR2 YFSETQ. The CDR3 nucleotides read TGCGCCAGCAGCTTGACTAGCGGGAGCGCCACCGGGGAGCTGTTTTTT. Its translation is CASSLTSGSATGELFF.

This clone was seen a single time. This chain links TRBV19 with TRBJ2-1; 14 nucleotides agree with TRBD2. The V segment lost 4 bases and the J segment 9 bases; nucleotides outside the gene matches: 5. Germline values: CDR1 LNHDA, CDR2 SQIVND (reference sequence). CDR3 length: 15 amino acids. CDR3 bases: TGTGCCAGTAGTACCGGGACTAGCGGGAGTCGTGAGCAGTTCTTC. It yields the protein CASSTGTSGSREQFF.

The chain carries TRBV7-6 and TRBJ2-5, with a tentative D call TRBD1 (5 bases). There are 13 residues in the CDR3. Looked up from germline, CDR1 is SGHVS and CDR2 is FNYEAQ. Trimming took 0 bases from V and 9 from J, leaving 11 bases between them. DNA of the CDR3: TGTGCCAGCAGCTTAGCGGAAGGGGCGGCCCAGTACTTC. Translation: CASSLAEGAAQYF. The whole variable domain, remainder taken from reference TRBV7-6 and TRBJ2-5, is GAGVSQSPRYKVTKRGQDVALRCDPISGHVSLYWYRQALGQGPEFLTYFNYEAQQDKSGLPNDRFSAERPEGSISTLTIQRTEQRDSAMYRCASSLAEGAAQYFGPGTRLLVL.

The rearrangement uses TRBV7-2 and TRBJ2-7, with TRBD2 matching 14 bases. V shed 1 base, J shed 6 bases, and the junction held 8 bases outside the gene matches. This CDR3 spans 17 amino acids. Germline values: CDR1 SGHTA, CDR2 FQGNSA. The CDR3 loop reads CASSLGPGLAGGVEQYF. DNA for the CDR3: TGTGCCAGCAGCTTAGGCCCCGGACTAGCGGGGGGCGTCGAGCAGTACTTC.

This clone appeared a few times. The CDR3 DNA reads TGTGCCAGCAGCTTAAACGGGGCCAACGTCCTGACTTTC. Protein sequence: CASSLNGANVLTF. The chain recombines TRBV11-3 with TRBJ2-6, with D unclear. The germline V and J ends were trimmed by 2 bases and 4 bases, with 3 bases remaining between them. Germline V gene lookup returns CDR1 SGHNT and CDR2 YENEEA. The CDR3 consists of 13 residues. Variable domain in full (rest from reference TRBV11-3 and TRBJ2-6): EAGVVQSPRYKIIEKKQPVAFWCNPISGHNTLYWYLQNLGQGPELLIRYENEEAVDDSQLPKDRFSAERLKGVDSTLKIQPAELGDSAVYLCASSLNGANVLTFGAGSRLTVL.

The rearrangement uses TRBV6-5 and TRBJ2-5, with D unclear. The CDR3 runs 14 residues. Trimming pared 0 bases from V and 5 bases from J, leaving 10 bases between. The germline CDR1 and CDR2 sequences are MNHEY and SVGAGI. CDR3 nucleotide sequence: TGTGCCAGCAGTTACTCCAAGGTAGAGGAGACCCAGTACTTC. Its translation is CASSYSKVEETQYF.

The chain joins TRBV4-1 to TRBJ2-5, with TRBD2 matching over 10 bases. This CDR3 has 14 amino acids. Germline V lookup: CDR1 MGHRA, CDR2 YSYEKL. The trim removed 1 base at V and 7 bases at J, leaving 3 bases unmatched. The CDR3 here is CASSQGAGGRTQYF. CDR3 sequence (DNA): TGCGCCAGCAGCCAAGGAGCGGGGGGGCGGACCCAGTACTTC.

The V gene is TRBV11-1, the J gene TRBJ2-7, with a weak D call TRBD2 (5 bases). Germline V gene data show CDR1 as SGHAT and CDR2 as FQDESV (reference sequence). This CDR3 is 17 amino acids long. V was shortened by 1 base and J by 4 bases, with 20 bases between the two germline ends. CDR3 bases: TGTGCCAGCAGCTTAGAAAGACGCAAAGTCGGGGAGTACGAGCAGTACTTC. Amino acid sequence: CASSLERRKVGEYEQYF.

This clone was seen ten or more times. This sequence joins TRBV7-9 and TRBJ1-2; D gene ambiguous. Between the trimmed V and J ends, which lost 1 base and 6 bases, there was a span of 12 bases. The CDR3 has 14 amino acids. Germline CDR1 is SEHNR and CDR2 is FQNEAQ (reference sequence). The CDR3 sequence: CASSLDLVLDGYTF. CDR3 bases: TGTGCCAGCAGCTTAGATCTAGTTCTCGATGGCTACACCTTC.

The chain carries TRBV28 and TRBJ2-6, with unresolved D. CDR1 MDHEN and CDR2 SYDVKM come from the germline V gene. CDR3 size: 16 residues. V dropped 7 bases and J dropped 4 bases, with 17 bases sitting between them. The chain's CDR3 is CASTPGPIGGANVLTF. The CDR3 DNA sequence: TGTGCCAGCACTCCAGGACCCATCGGGGGGGCCAACGTCCTGACTTTC.

The chain links TRBV15 to TRBJ1-6; TRBD1 is a possible D gene (6 bases). The V gene lost 0 bases and the J gene lost 4 bases, with 13 bases spanning the gap. This CDR3 is 17 amino acids long. Looked up from germline, CDR1 is LNHNV and CDR2 is YYDKDF (reference sequence). This chain's CDR3 is CATSRDTGQKYNSPLHF. The DNA for the CDR3 is TGTGCCACCAGCAGAGACACAGGGCAGAAATATAATTCACCCCTCCACTTT.

A few counts support this clone. The rearrangement links TRBV30 to TRBJ1-5; D might be TRBD1 (5 bases). This CDR3 has 13 residues. Germline V gives CDR1 GTSNPN, CDR2 SVGIG (reference sequence). Trimming shortened V by 2 bases and J by 6 bases, and 11 bases separated the two germline ends. The DNA for the CDR3 is TGTGCCTGGAGTACTAAAGGGGTTCAGCCCCAGCATTTT. Its protein is CAWSTKGVQPQHF.

The CDR3 region has the DNA TGCGCCAGCTACCCTGGGGGTTACACAGATACGCAGTATTTT. This translates into CASYPGGYTDTQYF. V and J are TRBV5-1 and TRBJ2-3, with D possibly called TRBD1 or TRBD2 (5 bases each). Trimming stripped 7 bases from V and 2 bases from J, with 14 bases between. Germline CDR1 and CDR2: SGHRS and YFSETQ. This CDR3 is 14 amino acids long.

This clone was counted once. This rearrangement joins TRBV7-2 to TRBJ2-5, with D possibly TRBD1 on 5 matching bases. This CDR3 has 14 amino acids. Germline lookup yields CDR1 SGHTA and CDR2 FQGNSA. The ends were cut back, 5 bases at V and 6 bases at J, with 16 bases in the middle. In DNA, the CDR3 is TGTGCCAGCAGCGGGATGGGGCAGGGCAAGACCCAGTACTTC. Its protein is CASSGMGQGKTQYF.